Listed below are T cell receptor beta chains from one sample, sequenced in a study of blood T cell repertoires in COVID-19. TCRdb's copy holds only in-frame clones and misses some; the assay was immunoSEQ multiplex PCR. The sample has some 120,000 clones; approximately 81% are singletons. The sequenced sample was peripheral blood. The receptors shown here come from a man aged 35 to 55 with acute or convalescent COVID-19. Both conserved end residues are part of each CDR3. The order of the fields is V gene, clone size, D gene, J gene, CDR3 protein, CDR3 DNA. D genes are given only for firm matches. Clone sizes are given selectively: once, few, many, or a class where the clone is expanded.

TRBV19	-	-	TRBJ1-5	CASSIMVGGQPQHF	TGTGCCAGTAGTATTATGGTGGGAGGGCAGCCCCAGCATTTT
TRBV21-1	-	-	TRBJ2-2	CASSKGEKTGELFF	TGTGCCAGCAGCAAAGGGGAGAAGACCGGGGAGCTGTTTTTT
TRBV6-1	-	-	TRBJ2-3	CASSERWGAGEADTQYF	TGTGCCAGCAGTGAAAGGTGGGGGGCGGGAGAGGCAGATACGCAGTATTTT
TRBV7-9	-	-	TRBJ1-4	CASSLSSGGEKLFF	TGTGCCAGCAGCCTGTCCTCTGGAGGTGAAAAACTGTTTTTT
TRBV25-1	-	-	TRBJ1-2	CASSLPTGSYDDGYTF	TGTGCCAGCAGCCTCCCTACGGGGAGTTATGACGATGGCTACACCTTC
TRBV2	once	TRBD1	TRBJ1-6	CASSLEQGWTYNSPLHF	TGTGCCAGCAGTTTGGAACAGGGGTGGACCTATAATTCACCCCTCCACTTT
TRBV11-2	-	-	TRBJ1-4	CASSFNNEKLFF	TGTGCCAGCAGCTTCAATAATGAAAAACTGTTTTTT
TRBV4-1	few	-	TRBJ2-7	CASAPSSLREQYF	TGCGCCAGCGCTCCGTCCTCGCTGAGGGAGCAGTACTTC
TRBV27	-	-	TRBJ1-2	CASSLHPGSYGYTF	TGTGCCAGCAGTTTACACCCGGGGAGCTATGGCTACACCTTC
TRBV6-5	-	TRBD1	TRBJ2-3	CASRWDRTTDTQYF	TGTGCCAGCAGGTGGGACAGGACCACAGATACGCAGTATTTT
TRBV18	-	TRBD1	TRBJ2-3	CASSPPARGTGVHF	TGTGCCAGCTCACCACCGGCTCGGGGGACAGGGGTGCATTTT
TRBV5-5	-	-	TRBJ2-3	CASSFRTGTDTQYF	TGTGCCAGCAGCTTCCGGACAGGCACAGATACGCAGTATTTT
TRBV6-5	once	-	TRBJ1-6	CASSPREGVNSPLHF	TGTGCCAGCAGCCCAAGGGAGGGGGTTAATTCACCCCTCCACTTT
TRBV5-1	-	TRBD2	TRBJ2-7	CASSLGAGSLIEQYF	TGCGCCAGCAGCTTGGGAGCGGGGTCTTTAATCGAGCAGTACTTC
TRBV7-2	-	TRBD1	TRBJ2-5	CASSLQGVETQYF	TGTGCCAGCAGCTTGCAGGGGGTGGAGACCCAGTACTTC
TRBV15	-	TRBD1	TRBJ1-5	CATRPGQGAWGNQPQHF	TGTGCCACCAGGCCGGGACAGGGGGCGTGGGGCAATCAGCCCCAGCATTTT
TRBV6-5	-	-	TRBJ1-5	CASTKFGQLNQPQHF	TGTGCCAGCACCAAATTTGGACAGCTCAATCAGCCCCAGCATTTT
TRBV6-6	-	-	TRBJ1-4	CASSSHTEEKLFF	TGTGCCAGCAGTTCCCACACGGAGGAAAAACTGTTTTTT
TRBV4-3	-	-	TRBJ2-5	CASSQDSFGLNPDF	TGCGCCAGCAGCCAAGATTCTTTCGGTCTAAACCCGGACTTC
TRBV5-1	few	-	TRBJ1-1	CASSSQDNTEAFF	TGCGCCAGCAGCTCACAGGACAACACTGAAGCTTTCTTT
TRBV18	-	-	TRBJ2-3	CASSPVMLSTDTQYF	TGTGCCAGCTCACCTGTTATGCTAAGCACAGATACGCAGTATTTT
TRBV5-1	-	TRBD2	TRBJ2-3	CASSLRRLAGMGTDTQYF	TGCGCCAGCAGCCTCCGACGGTTAGCGGGGATGGGCACAGATACGCAGTATTTT
TRBV19	-	TRBD1	TRBJ1-2	CASSHQTGGFYGYTF	TGTGCCAGTAGCCACCAGACAGGGGGCTTCTATGGCTACACCTTC
TRBV5-1	-	-	TRBJ2-5	CASSLMTEETQYF	TGCGCCAGCAGCTTAATGACAGAAGAGACCCAGTACTTC
TRBV2	-	-	TRBJ2-2	CASSDLPGGELFF	TGTGCCAGCAGTGACCTTCCGGGGGGGGAGCTGTTTTTT
TRBV3-1/TRBV3-2	-	TRBD1	TRBJ1-2	CASSQVRTGLYGYTF	TGTGCCAGCAGCCAAGTACGGACAGGGCTCTATGGCTACACCTTC
TRBV7-2	-	-	TRBJ1-5	CASSLGRNQPQHF	TGTGCCAGCAGCTTAGGCAGAAATCAGCCCCAGCATTTT
TRBV27	-	-	TRBJ1-1	CASSFSEGGRAFF	TGTGCCAGCAGTTTCTCTGAGGGCGGTCGGGCTTTCTTT
TRBV7-6	-	TRBD1	TRBJ2-2	CASSLGTGTTGELFF	TGTGCCAGCAGCTTAGGGACAGGGACTACCGGGGAGCTGTTTTTT
TRBV28	-	TRBD1	TRBJ1-5	CASRGTGEESWPQHF	TGTGCCAGCAGAGGGACAGGGGAGGAAAGTTGGCCCCAGCATTTT
TRBV28	-	TRBD1	TRBJ2-7	CASMTGSHRDEQYF	TGTGCCAGCATGACAGGGTCCCACCGGGACGAGCAGTACTTC
TRBV27	once	TRBD1	TRBJ1-2	CASSNRGLDYGYTF	TGTGCCAGCAGTAACAGGGGGCTCGACTATGGCTACACCTTC
TRBV6-1	once	-	TRBJ1-5	CASSDTGYQPQHF	TGTGCCAGCAGTGATACAGGCTATCAGCCCCAGCATTTT
TRBV6-5	-	-	TRBJ1-2	CASSYSREGRGGYTF	TGTGCCAGCAGTTACAGTCGAGAGGGGCGGGGAGGCTACACCTTC
TRBV7-3	-	-	TRBJ2-1	CASSLNGGNEQFF	TGTGCCAGCAGCTTAAACGGAGGTAATGAGCAGTTCTTC
TRBV7-5	-	-	TRBJ2-2	CARSLAGEGLGELFF	TGTGCCAGAAGCTTAGCGGGGGAAGGGCTCGGGGAGCTGTTTTTT
TRBV5-1	-	-	TRBJ1-5	CASSQGSSNQPQHF	TGCGCCAGCAGTCAGGGAAGTAGCAATCAGCCCCAGCATTTT
TRBV5-1	-	-	TRBJ2-7	CASSWGGTYEQYF	TGCGCCAGCAGCTGGGGCGGGACCTACGAGCAGTACTTC
TRBV21-1	once	-	TRBJ2-7	CASSKHLQCEQYF	TGTGCCAGCAGCAAACACCTCCAGTGCGAGCAGTACTTC
TRBV18	-	TRBD1	TRBJ1-1	CASSSTGTGRNTEAFF	TGTGCCAGCTCATCGACCGGGACAGGGAGGAACACTGAAGCTTTCTTT
TRBV29-1	-	TRBD1	TRBJ1-4	CSARTGVANEKLFF	TGCAGCGCTCGGACAGGGGTCGCTAATGAAAAACTGTTTTTT
TRBV5-1	once	-	TRBJ2-5	CASSLLGPETQYF	TGCGCCAGCAGCTTACTAGGTCCGGAGACCCAGTACTTC
TRBV5-1	-	TRBD2	TRBJ2-1	CASSLYRSGSNEQFF	TGCGCCAGCAGCTTGTACAGGAGCGGGAGCAATGAGCAGTTCTTC
TRBV3-1/TRBV3-2	-	TRBD2	TRBJ2-3	CASSQVGLAPDTQYF	TGTGCCAGCAGCCAAGTGGGACTAGCCCCAGATACGCAGTATTTT
TRBV11-2	-	TRBD1	TRBJ2-3	CASSLDRVRTDTQYF	TGTGCCAGCAGCCTCGACAGGGTACGCACAGATACGCAGTATTTT
TRBV5-1	-	-	TRBJ2-1	CASSFNGGSYNEQFF	TGCGCCAGCAGCTTTAACGGGGGCTCCTACAATGAGCAGTTCTTC
TRBV7-8	-	TRBD2	TRBJ2-1	CASSLVGGAYNEQFF	TGTGCCAGCAGCTTAGTGGGGGGGGCCTACAATGAGCAGTTCTTC
TRBV2	-	TRBD2	TRBJ2-3	CASSALAGGSTDTQYF	TGTGCCAGCAGTGCTCTAGCGGGAGGGAGCACAGATACGCAGTATTTT
TRBV5-6	-	-	TRBJ2-2	CASSRVHTGELFF	TGTGCCAGCAGTCGGGTCCACACCGGGGAGCTGTTTTTT
TRBV6-1	-	-	TRBJ1-2	CASSEVYPGYTF	TGTGCCAGCAGTGAAGTTTATCCCGGTTACACCTTC